Presented here are 27 T cell receptor beta chains from one specimen sequenced in a study of shared clonotypes between healthy human individuals. Here immunoSEQ multiplex PCR was the method, and the copy in TCRdb shows in-frame clones only, minus some. Seen here are some 500,000 clones, about 80% observed once, and the top ten hold about 12%. The sequenced sample consisted of PBMCs. Receptors originate from a woman between 40 and 55 years old in good health. Some clones in this sample may be carry-over from other donors' samples.

This chain joins TRBV9 and TRBJ2-3, with a tentative D call TRBD2 (6 bases). Per the germline V gene, CDR1 is SGDLS and CDR2 is YYNGEE. This CDR3 has 15 amino acids. The V and J ends lost 3 bases and 5 bases respectively, with 16 bases between them. The CDR3 sequence is CASSGLGEGKDTQYF. The CDR3 DNA follows: TGTGCCAGCAGCGGACTAGGGGAAGGGAAAGATACGCAGTATTTT.

The chain has TRBV27 and TRBJ1-5, with 7 bases fitting TRBD1. J was trimmed by 0 bases and V by 3 bases; bases with no gene match: 5. This CDR3 is built from 16 residues. Germline V gene lookup returns CDR1 MNHEY and CDR2 SMNVEV (reference sequence). CDR3 sequence: CASSFKGADSNQPQHF. As DNA, the CDR3 is TGTGCCAGCAGTTTTAAGGGGGCGGATAGCAATCAGCCCCAGCATTTT.

A few counts support this clone. The rearrangement joins TRBV29-1 to TRBJ2-5; 10 bases line up with TRBD1. The closer fit of TRBJ2-7 to the DNA end suggests the J call may be wrong. The CDR3 covers 15 residues. Germline loops: CDR1 SQVTM, CDR2 ANQGSEA. CDR3 residues: CSVEARDRGFNEQYF. DNA of the CDR3: TGCAGCGTTGAAGCCCGGGACAGGGGTTTCAACGAGCAGTACTTC.

The genes are TRBV4-1 and TRBJ2-1, with TRBD2 identical over 8 bases. The V and J ends lost 0 bases and 7 bases, in that order; junction bases with no gene match: 5. The length of the CDR3 is 15 residues. Per germline, CDR1 MGHRA and CDR2 YSYEKL. The chain's CDR3 is CASSQDLAGANEQFF. The CDR3 DNA reads TGCGCCAGCAGCCAAGACCTAGCGGGTGCAAATGAGCAGTTCTTC.

J is TRBJ1-1 and V is TRBV7-3, with 7 bases matching TRBD1. Germline trimming cut 4 bases from V and 10 bases from J; bases unmatched to any gene: 6. CDR3 length: 12 residues. Germline-derived CDR1 and CDR2 are SGHTA and FQGTGA. CDR3 region: CASSSSQGLAFF. In nucleotides, the CDR3 is TGTGCCAGCAGCTCCTCACAGGGGTTAGCTTTCTTT. The full variable domain, rest sourced from reference TRBV7-3 and TRBJ1-1, is GAGVSQTPSNKVTEKGKYVELRCDPISGHTALYWYRQSLGQGPEFLIYFQGTGAADDSGLPNDRFFAVRPEGSVSTLKIQRTERGDSAVYLCASSSSQGLAFFGQGTRLTVV.

This clone has more than one count but fewer than ten. The V call is TRBV2, the J call TRBJ2-3; 10 bases fit TRBD1. Germline CDR1 SNHLY, CDR2 FYNNEI. CDR3 length equals 16 residues. V lost 5 bases and J lost 2; bases outside the gene matches: 7. The CDR3 sequence: CASSIDRGRITDTQYF. DNA of the CDR3: TGTGCCAGCAGTATTGACAGGGGGCGAATCACAGATACGCAGTATTTT.

CDR3: CASTRSGTRGEQYF. In nucleotides, the CDR3 is TGTGCCAGCACCCGTTCCGGGACAAGAGGCGAGCAGTACTTC. This chain connects TRBV6-5 to TRBJ2-7, with a weak D call TRBD1 (6 bases). The CDR3 extends over 14 amino acids. Trimming removed 7 bases at V and 6 bases at J, with 19 bases between. Germline V gives CDR1 MNHEY, CDR2 SVGAGI.

The CDR3 region has the DNA TGTGCCAGCAGCGTTTCCGTGAACTATGGCTACACCTTC. As protein: CASSVSVNYGYTF. This sequence joins TRBV9 and TRBJ1-2, with D uncertain. CDR3 length equals 13 residues. CDR1 is SGDLS and CDR2 is YYNGEE in the germline V gene. The V and J ends lost 2 bases and 2 bases respectively, with 7 bases between them.

CDR3 nucleotides: TGTGCCAGCAGTTCTAGGAATGAGCAGTTCTTC. Protein product: CASSSRNEQFF. The J gene is TRBJ2-1, the V gene TRBV27, with D unresolved. Germline V CDR1 and CDR2: MNHEY, SMNVEV (reference sequence). V was pared by 4 bases and J by 7 bases, with 5 bases between. The CDR3 is 11 residues long.

The genes are TRBV28 and TRBJ2-1; 10 nucleotides align to TRBD2. Looked up from germline, CDR1 is MDHEN and CDR2 is SYDVKM. The CDR3 spans 15 residues. The V gene end was trimmed by 5 bases and the J gene end by 3 bases; junction bases not matched to a gene: 4. The CDR3 here is CASSPPSGSYNEQFF. CDR3 coding DNA: TGTGCCAGCAGTCCGCCTAGCGGGAGCTACAATGAGCAGTTCTTC.

The chain recombines TRBV9 with TRBJ2-1, with 9 bases fitting TRBD1. CDR1 and CDR2 from the germline V gene are SGDLS and YYNGEE. CDR3 length: 16 residues. Trimming cost V 0 bases and J 8 bases; bases outside gene matches: 9. The CDR3 DNA is TGTGCCAGCAGCGTAGCCTTCGGGACAGGGACTGATGAGCAGTTCTTC. Amino acid sequence: CASSVAFGTGTDEQFF.

V and J are TRBV29-1 and TRBJ2-5, with D possibly matching TRBD2 (7 bases). This CDR3 is built from 12 residues. Per the germline V gene, CDR1 is SQVTM and CDR2 is ANQGSEA. V lost 6 bases, J lost 2 bases, and 10 bases lay in between. This chain's CDR3 is CSVGGAQETQYF. In nucleotides, the CDR3 is TGCAGCGTGGGGGGGGCTCAAGAGACCCAGTACTTC.

V and J are TRBV5-1 and TRBJ2-5; D gene unclear. Trimming left V 0 bases short and J 4 bases short, with 4 bases between. The germline gives CDR1 SGHRS, CDR2 YFSETQ. The CDR3 runs to 12 residues. The CDR3 reads CASSLALETQYF. For the CDR3, the DNA is TGCGCCAGCAGCTTGGCTTTAGAGACCCAGTACTTC.

CDR3 region: CASSLGDSVGSGELFF. The CDR3 DNA sequence: TGCGCCAGCAGCTTGGGGGACTCCGTCGGATCCGGGGAGCTGTTTTTT. The chain couples TRBV5-1 to TRBJ2-2; D may be TRBD2 (6 bases). Looked up from germline, CDR1 is SGHRS and CDR2 is YFSETQ. V lost 0 bases, J lost 6 bases, and 15 bases lay in between. The CDR3 extends over 16 amino acids.

The rearrangement uses TRBV6-1 and TRBJ2-7, with 9 positions matching TRBD1. V dropped 9 bases and J dropped 5; count of bases not matched to a gene: 11. This CDR3 is 14 amino acids long. Per germline, CDR1 MNHNS and CDR2 SASEGT. CDR3: CASTRNRGPNEQYF. CDR3 DNA: TGTGCCAGTACCAGGAACAGGGGGCCTAACGAGCAGTACTTC.

This chain links TRBV5-1 with TRBJ2-7, with 7 nucleotides matching TRBD2. In germline, CDR1 is SGHRS, CDR2 YFSETQ. V lost 1 base, J lost 3 bases, and 13 bases stayed unmatched. The CDR3 has 17 residues. Here the CDR3 DNA reads TGCGCCAGCAGCTTGTCCTCGGCTAGCGGAAACTACTACGAGCAGTACTTC. It translates to CASSLSSASGNYYEQYF.

As concerns this clone: One junction end disagrees with the germline gene, perhaps due to a read error. The chain employs TRBV7-9 and TRBJ2-1; D is unclear. CDR1 and CDR2 from the germline V gene are SEHNR and FQNEAQ (reference sequence). The CDR3 is 14 residues long. The DNA of the CDR3 is TGTGCCAGCAACTTAGGCGCAGCTTACAATGAGCAGTTCTTC. Translated, it gives CASNLGAAYNEQFF.

The V and J genes are TRBV28 and TRBJ1-3; TRBD1 is a possible D gene (5 bases). This CDR3 region has 16 residues. Trimming left V 6 bases short and J 0 bases short, with 15 bases between. CDR1 is MDHEN, CDR2 SYDVKM, per germline. CDR3 sequence: CASSPGGFSSGNTIYF. In DNA form, the CDR3 reads TGTGCCAGCAGCCCGGGGGGGTTCTCCTCTGGAAACACCATATATTTT.

The chain combines TRBV7-9 with TRBJ2-7; D is unresolved. CDR3 length: 13 amino acids. V was trimmed by 2 bases and J by 5 bases, leaving 10 bases between them. The germline V gene encodes CDR1 SEHNR and CDR2 FQNEAQ (reference sequence). The CDR3 region has the DNA TGTGCCAGCAGCTTACCTCCAATCAACGAGCAGTACTTC. Its protein is CASSLPPINEQYF.

CDR3 in amino acids: CASSPSSLVEQFF. The CDR3 DNA reads as TGTGCCAGCAGCCCTTCCTCCTTAGTAGAGCAGTTCTTC. The chain carries TRBV28 and TRBJ2-1; D is unresolved. V was shortened by 6 bases and J by 10 bases, with 16 bases between the two germline ends. Looked up from germline, CDR1 is MDHEN and CDR2 is SYDVKM. The CDR3 sequence is 13 residues long.

This clone was seen ten or more times. The V call is TRBV5-6, the J call TRBJ2-1; 10 bases agree with TRBD2. There are 17 residues in the CDR3. The V and J ends lost 3 bases and 7 bases, in that order; junction bases with no gene match: 13. Germline assignment: CDR1 SGHDT and CDR2 YYEEEE. The CDR3 sequence is CASSSSEASGSRNEQFF. CDR3 bases: TGTGCCAGCAGCTCTTCCGAAGCTAGCGGGAGTCGGAATGAGCAGTTCTTC.

The chain couples TRBV7-8 to TRBJ1-5; possible D gene TRBD1, 5 bases. CDR3 length equals 14 residues. V was trimmed by 1 base and J by 6 bases, leaving 10 bases between them. CDR1 is SGHVS, CDR2 FQNEAQ, per germline. CDR3 sequence: CASSLDGAGQPQHF. In DNA, the CDR3 is TGTGCCAGCAGCTTAGATGGGGCAGGTCAGCCCCAGCATTTT.

The chain links TRBV28 to TRBJ1-3; the D is unclear. Germline CDR1 MDHEN, CDR2 SYDVKM. The CDR3 length is 17 residues. The V gene lost 2 bases and the J gene lost 0 bases, with 14 bases spanning the gap. For the CDR3, the DNA is TGTGCCAGCAGTTTAGATCGGGTCATCTACTCTGGAAACACCATATATTTT. This encodes CASSLDRVIYSGNTIYF. The full variable domain, rest sourced from reference TRBV28 and TRBJ1-3, is DVKVTQSSRYLVKRTGEKVFLECVQDMDHENMFWYRQDPGLGLRLIYFSYDVKMKEKGDIPEGYSVSREKKERFSLILESASTNQTSMYLCASSLDRVIYSGNTIYFGEGSWLTVV.

The chain's CDR3 is CASSIYRNTGELFF. The CDR3 bases are TGTGCCAGCAGCATCTACCGGAACACCGGGGAGCTGTTTTTT. The chain is built from TRBV7-2 and TRBJ2-2; no clear D gene. Germline loops: CDR1 SGHTA, CDR2 FQGNSA. Trimming cost V 5 bases and J 1 base, with 8 bases left between them. The CDR3 has 14 amino acids.

The CDR3 DNA follows: TGCGCCAGCGGGCGGGAGATTAAAAACATTCAGTACTTC. Residues: CASGREIKNIQYF. The chain couples TRBV4-3 to TRBJ2-4, with 7 bases fitting TRBD2. The germline CDR1 and CDR2 sequences are LGHNA and YSLEER. Unmatched junction bases numbered 5, after V lost 8 bases and J lost 4 bases. The CDR3 has 13 residues.

This clone was seen many times. The V and J genes are TRBV7-2 and TRBJ2-1; 9 bases fit TRBD2. Unmatched junction bases numbered 3, after V lost 1 base and J lost 8 bases. Germline V gives CDR1 SGHTA, CDR2 FQGNSA. The CDR3 extends over 14 amino acids. Written as DNA, the CDR3 is TGTGCCAGCAGCTTAGTAGCGGGAGTCTATGAGCAGTTCTTC. Amino acids: CASSLVAGVYEQFF.

V is TRBV19 and J is TRBJ2-7; 8 positions match TRBD2. This CDR3 spans 14 amino acids. In germline, CDR1 is LNHDA, CDR2 SQIVND (reference sequence). With V trimmed by 3 bases and J by 6 bases, 7 bases remained unmatched. CDR3 nucleotide sequence: TGTGCCAGTAGTATTTCAGCGGGAGTGCCCGAGCAGTACTTC. This encodes CASSISAGVPEQYF.